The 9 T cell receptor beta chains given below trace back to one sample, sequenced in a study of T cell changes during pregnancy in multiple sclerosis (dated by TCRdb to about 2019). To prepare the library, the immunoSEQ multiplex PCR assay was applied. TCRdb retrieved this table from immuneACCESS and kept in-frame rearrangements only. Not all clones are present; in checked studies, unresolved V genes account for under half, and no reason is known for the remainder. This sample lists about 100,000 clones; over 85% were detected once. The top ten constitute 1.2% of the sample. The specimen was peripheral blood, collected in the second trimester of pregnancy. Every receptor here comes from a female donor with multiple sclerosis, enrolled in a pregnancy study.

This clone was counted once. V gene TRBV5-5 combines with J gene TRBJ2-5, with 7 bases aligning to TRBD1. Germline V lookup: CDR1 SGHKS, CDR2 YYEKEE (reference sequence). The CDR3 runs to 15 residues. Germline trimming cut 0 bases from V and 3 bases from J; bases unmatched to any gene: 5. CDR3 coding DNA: TGTGCCAGCAGCTTGGAGGTGACAGGGAAAGAGACCCAGTACTTC. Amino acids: CASSLEVTGKETQYF.

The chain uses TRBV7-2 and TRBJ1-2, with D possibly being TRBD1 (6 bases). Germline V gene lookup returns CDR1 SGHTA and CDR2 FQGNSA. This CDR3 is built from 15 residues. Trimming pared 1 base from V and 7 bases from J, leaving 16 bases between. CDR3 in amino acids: CASSLDGGGASGYTF. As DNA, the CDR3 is TGTGCCAGCAGCTTAGACGGCGGGGGCGCCTCTGGCTACACCTTC.

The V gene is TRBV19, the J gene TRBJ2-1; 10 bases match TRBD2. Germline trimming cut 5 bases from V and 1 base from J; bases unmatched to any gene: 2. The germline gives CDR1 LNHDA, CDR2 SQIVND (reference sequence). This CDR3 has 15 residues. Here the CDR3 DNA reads TGTGCCAGTAGTTTAGCGGGAGGATCCTACAATGAGCAGTTCTTC. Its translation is CASSLAGGSYNEQFF. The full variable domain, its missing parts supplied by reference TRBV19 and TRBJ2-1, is DGGITQSPKYLFRKEGQNVTLSCEQNLNHDAMYWYRQDPGQGLRLIYYSQIVNDFQKGDIAEGYSVSREKKESFPLTVTSAQKNPTAFYLCASSLAGGSYNEQFFGPGTRLTVL.

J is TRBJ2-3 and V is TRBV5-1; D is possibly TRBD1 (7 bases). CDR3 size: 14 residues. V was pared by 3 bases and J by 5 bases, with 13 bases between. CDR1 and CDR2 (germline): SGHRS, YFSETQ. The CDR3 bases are TGCGCCAGCAGCTGGGGGGACAGTGAAGATACGCAGTATTTT. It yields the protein CASSWGDSEDTQYF.

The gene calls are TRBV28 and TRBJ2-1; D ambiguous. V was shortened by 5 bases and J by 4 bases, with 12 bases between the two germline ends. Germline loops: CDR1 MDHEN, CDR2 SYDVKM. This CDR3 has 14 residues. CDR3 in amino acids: CASSPPSLYNEQFF. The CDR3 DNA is TGTGCCAGCAGTCCTCCGAGTTTGTACAATGAGCAGTTCTTC.

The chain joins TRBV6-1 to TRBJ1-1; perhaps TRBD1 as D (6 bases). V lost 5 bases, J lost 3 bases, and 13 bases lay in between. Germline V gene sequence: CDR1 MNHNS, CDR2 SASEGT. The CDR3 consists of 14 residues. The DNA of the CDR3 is TGTGCCAGCAGTTCAGGGGCACTGGACACTGAAGCTTTCTTT. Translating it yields CASSSGALDTEAFF.

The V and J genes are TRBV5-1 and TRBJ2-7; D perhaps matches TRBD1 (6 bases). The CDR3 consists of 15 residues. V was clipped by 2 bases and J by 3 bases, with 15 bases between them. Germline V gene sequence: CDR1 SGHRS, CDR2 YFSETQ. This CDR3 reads CASSFLQGAGYEQYF. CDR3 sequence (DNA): TGCGCCAGCAGCTTCTTACAGGGTGCCGGCTACGAGCAGTACTTC.

The CDR3: CASSEAKGEQYF. The CDR3 DNA sequence: TGTGCCAGCAGTGAAGCAAAGGGGGAGCAGTACTTC. The chain uses TRBV6-1 and TRBJ2-7; maybe TRBD1 (5 bases). The CDR3 is 12 amino acids. In germline, CDR1 is MNHNS, CDR2 SASEGT. V lost 0 bases and J lost 7, with 7 bases in between.

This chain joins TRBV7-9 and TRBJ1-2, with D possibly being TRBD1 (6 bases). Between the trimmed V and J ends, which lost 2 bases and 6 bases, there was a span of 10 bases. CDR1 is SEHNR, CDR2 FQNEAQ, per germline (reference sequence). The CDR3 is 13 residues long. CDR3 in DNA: TGTGCCAGCAGCTTAACCCGGACAGATGGCTACACCTTC. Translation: CASSLTRTDGYTF. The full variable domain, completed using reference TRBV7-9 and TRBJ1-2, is DTGVSQNPRHKITKRGQNVTFRCDPISEHNRLYWYRQTLGQGPEFLTYFQNEAQLEKSRLLSDRFSAERPKGSFSTLEIQRTEQGDSAMYLCASSLTRTDGYTFGSGTRLTVV.